Sequencing of this T cell receptor beta chain was carried out in a study of cytomegalovirus exposure and HLA in healthy donors. For the study at large: The 90 to 150 validation repertoires and the roughly 700 first-cohort repertoires shared a platform, a later analysis reported. Study-level points and caveats: Researchers counted around 170 TCR beta chains as cytomegalovirus-associated.

The table came from immunoSEQ multiplex PCR; TCRdb's copy has only in-frame clones and leaves some out. The sample carries roughly 130,000 clones, about 90% recorded once. This CDR3 is 15 amino acids long. Germline V CDR1 and CDR2: GTSNPN, SVGIG (reference sequence). Trimming took off 0 bases at V and 3 bases at J, with 11 bases between the two ends. A note on this clone: Its antigen is unknown.

Specimen: PBMCs. The sequence derives from a man aged 25 to 40 in good health and CMV-seronegative. J is TRBJ2-2 and V is TRBV30; tentative D call: TRBD1 (5 bases). The CDR3 DNA sequence: TGTGCCTGGAGTGTACTCGGCAGGGACACCGGGGAGCTGTTTTTT. Amino acids: CAWSVLGRDTGELFF. Looking up the rest from reference TRBV30 and TRBJ2-2 gives the full variable domain: SQTIHQWPATLVQPVGSPLSLECTVEGTSNPNLYWYRQAAGRGLQLLFYSVGIGQISSEVPQNLSASRPQDRQFILSSKKLLLSDSGFYLCAWSVLGRDTGELFFGEGSRLTVL.